This T cell receptor beta chain was obtained from a study of blood T cell repertoires in COVID-19. Sequenced by immunoSEQ multiplex PCR; TCRdb stores in-frame clones only, minus some. The sample has 400,000 or so clones, roughly nine tenths seen once. This clone was counted a single time. Symptom resolution, clearance, or two negative PCRs marked the recovered donors of Cohort 3. The specimen was PBMCs or T cells enriched from blood (not recorded which). The sequence was collected from a young man who had recovered from COVID-19.

The CDR3 DNA reads TGTGCCAGCAGTGAAGTACCAAGCGCTGAGCAGTACTTC. Its translation: CASSEVPSAEQYF. V usage is TRBV6-1 and J usage is TRBJ2-7; D is uncertain. The CDR3 totals 13 residues. Germline values: CDR1 MNHNS, CDR2 SASEGT. The V gene lost 1 base and the J gene lost 7 bases, with 11 bases spanning the gap.